Listed here are 25 T cell receptor beta chains from one sample, sequenced in a study of human T cells and chemical hapten exposure. Time point: patch test 3, about 24 weeks after DPC sensitization. Described treatment: therapeutic diphenylcyclopropenone sensitization with weekly scalp DPC. TCRdb itself ran the RACE reads through MiXCR, one entry per CDR3 protein. The sample comprises roughly 90,000 distinct CDR3 sequences, about a tenth of which are singletons, and more than 1% rests with the top ten. The source material was whole blood, sampled in connection with sensitization to the hapten diphenylcyclopropenone (DPC). These receptors all stem from a woman aged 25 to 39 with alopecia areata. Some clones in this sample may be carry-over from other donors' samples.

This clonotype was recorded many times. This chain uses TRBV7-9 with TRBJ1-1, with a possible D match to TRBD1 (6 bases). The V gene's germline CDR1 is SEHNR and CDR2 FQNEAQ (reference sequence). Trimming pared 1 base from V and 8 bases from J, leaving 14 bases between. The CDR3 covers 14 residues. The CDR3 coding sequence is TGTGCCAGCAGCTTAGGACAGGTCTTTTTGGAAGCTTTCTTT. Amino acids: CASSLGQVFLEAFF.

This clonotype has at least ten counts. The CDR3 loop is CASSPSGQATEAFF. CDR3 bases: TGTGCCAGCAGCCCTTCGGGACAGGCCACTGAAGCTTTCTTT. The chain couples TRBV12-3 or TRBV12-4 to TRBJ1-1, with 8 bases fitting TRBD1. This CDR3 has 14 residues. V lost 6 bases to trimming and J lost 4 bases; unmatched junction nucleotides: 7.

This clonotype has just a few counts. This rearrangement joins TRBV28 to TRBJ2-6; the D gene is possibly TRBD1 (6 bases). The CDR3 is 16 residues long. From germline, CDR1 is MDHEN and CDR2 SYDVKM. V shed 5 bases and J shed 5 bases, with 16 bases lying between them. Here the CDR3 reads CASSTGRGFRANVLTF. CDR3 DNA: TGTGCCAGCAGTACAGGCAGGGGTTTTCGGGCCAACGTCCTGACTTTC.

The rearrangement joins TRBV7-9 to TRBJ2-3, with D possibly being TRBD1 (6 bases). The CDR3 consists of 16 residues. CDR1 and CDR2 (germline): SEHNR, FQNEAQ (reference sequence). Trimming left V 4 bases short and J 1 base short, with 15 bases between. The CDR3 region has the DNA TGTGCCAGCAGCTCATCAAACAGGGCCGGCACAGATACGCAGTATTTT. Translating gives CASSSSNRAGTDTQYF. The whole variable domain, remainder taken from reference TRBV7-9 and TRBJ2-3, is DTGVSQNPRHKITKRGQNVTFRCDPISEHNRLYWYRQTLGQGPEFLTYFQNEAQLEKSRLLSDRFSAERPKGSFSTLEIQRTEQGDSAMYLCASSSSNRAGTDTQYFGPGTRLTVL.

This clonotype was found many times. V is TRBV9 and J is TRBJ2-2, with 15 bases matching TRBD2. The V segment lost 4 bases and the J segment 5 bases; nucleotides outside the gene matches: 9. The germline V gene has CDR1 SGDLS and CDR2 YYNGEE. The length of the CDR3 is 18 residues. CDR3 nucleotides: TGTGCCAGCAGCCTTCAGGGACTAGCGGGAGGAATAACCGGGGAGCTGTTTTTT. Amino acids: CASSLQGLAGGITGELFF. The variable domain in full, with the rest retrieved from reference TRBV9 and TRBJ2-2, is DSGVTQTPKHLITATGQRVTLRCSPRSGDLSVYWYQQSLDQGLQFLIQYYNGEERAKGNILERFSAQQFPDLHSELNLSSLELGDSALYFCASSLQGLAGGITGELFFGEGSRLTVL.

This clonotype was seen only a few times. V gene TRBV5-1 combines with J gene TRBJ1-2; unclear D gene. This CDR3 comprises 11 residues. The V and J ends lost 2 bases and 14 bases respectively, with 13 bases between them. The germline gives CDR1 SGHRS, CDR2 YFSETQ. The CDR3 nucleotides are TGCGCCAGCAGCTTCGACCGTGAGTTAACCTTC. Residues: CASSFDRELTF.

This clonotype was counted only a few times. This rearrangement joins TRBV7-2 to TRBJ1-1; 8 nucleotides line up with TRBD1. This CDR3 has 15 amino acids. V lost 7 bases to trimming and J lost 0 bases; unmatched junction nucleotides: 7. The germline gives CDR1 SGHTA, CDR2 FQGNSA. The CDR3 sequence is CASTIGTGMNTEAFF. CDR3 in DNA: TGTGCCAGCACAATCGGGACAGGCATGAACACTGAAGCTTTCTTT.

This clonotype has a count of ten or more. V is TRBV19 and J is TRBJ1-5; 7 bases agree with TRBD1. J was trimmed by 3 bases and V by 5 bases; bases with no gene match: 13. This CDR3 has 17 residues. Germline CDR1 reads LNHDA; CDR2 reads SQIVND (reference sequence). The CDR3 DNA sequence: TGTGCCAGTAGTGCGCCCACCAAGGGGGCGGCCAATCAGCCCCAGCATTTT. It translates to CASSAPTKGAANQPQHF.

With regard to this clonotype: A read error is possible here, since a much larger clone lies one base away. The chain combines TRBV14 with TRBJ2-7; D gene uncertain. This CDR3 comprises 13 residues. Germline CDR1 is SGHDN and CDR2 is FVKESK. V was trimmed by 5 bases and J by 2 bases, leaving 10 bases between them. Here the CDR3 reads CASSSNPPYEQYF. Written as DNA, the CDR3 is TGTGCCAGCAGCTCAAACCCACCCTACGAGCAGTACTTC.

This clonotype was counted at least ten times. The gene calls are TRBV4-1 and TRBJ1-4, with D unresolved. The CDR3 is 11 amino acids. Germline CDR1 reads MGHRA; CDR2 reads YSYEKL. V shed 0 bases and J shed 7 bases, with 0 bases lying between them. DNA of the CDR3: TGCGCCAGCAGCCAAGATGAAAAACTGTTTTTT. It translates to CASSQDEKLFF.

This clonotype was seen repeatedly, ten times or more. The chain couples TRBV6-2 or TRBV6-3 to TRBJ1-1, with a tentative D call TRBD1 (6 bases). CDR3 length: 14 amino acids. Germline V CDR1 and CDR2: MNHEY, SVGEGT. The V gene lost 1 base and the J gene lost 5 bases, with 11 bases spanning the gap. Here the CDR3 reads CASSYWGLFTEAFF. The CDR3 DNA reads as TGTGCCAGCAGTTACTGGGGGCTCTTTACTGAAGCTTTCTTT.

The chain combines TRBV6-2 or TRBV6-3 with TRBJ2-7, with 14 bases fitting TRBD2. V shed 6 bases and J 4 bases; nucleotides not matched to a gene: 5. This CDR3 is 15 amino acids long. The germline V gene has CDR1 MNHEY and CDR2 SVGEGT. DNA of the CDR3: TGTGCCAGCAGCTTTGGGACTAGCGGGAGTTACGAGCAGTACTTC. Translating gives CASSFGTSGSYEQYF.

This clonotype was found many times. The rearrangement uses TRBV18 and TRBJ2-5, with D hard to call. Germline lookup yields CDR1 KGHSH and CDR2 LQKENI. With 0 bases removed from V and 5 bases from J, the gap between germline ends came to 10 bases. The CDR3 loop spans 14 amino acids. This chain's CDR3 is CASSPPLSAETQYF. The DNA of the CDR3 is TGTGCCAGCTCACCACCGTTGAGCGCTGAGACCCAGTACTTC.

This clonotype has ten or more counts. The chain employs TRBV11-2 and TRBJ2-3, with D perhaps matching TRBD2 (6 bases). The CDR3 contains 14 residues. Between the trimmed V and J ends, which lost 8 bases and 2 bases, there was a span of 14 bases. The germline V gene has CDR1 SGHAT and CDR2 FQNNGV. In DNA, the CDR3 is TGTGCCAGCGGGCTGGCGGGGTTCACAGATACGCAGTATTTT. Its translation: CASGLAGFTDTQYF.

This chain uses TRBV18 with TRBJ2-5; D may be TRBD1 (6 bases). CDR1 is KGHSH and CDR2 is LQKENI in the germline V gene. V shed 4 bases and J shed 4 bases, with 13 bases lying between them. This CDR3 comprises 14 residues. In DNA form, the CDR3 reads TGTGCCAGCTCACTCACAGACAGGCCAGAGACCCAGTACTTC. It specifies CASSLTDRPETQYF.

Ten or more counts support this clonotype. The chain has TRBV29-1 and TRBJ2-1; 7 nucleotides line up with TRBD1. V shed 7 bases and J 0 bases; nucleotides not matched to a gene: 3. CDR1 and CDR2 from the germline V gene are SQVTM and ANQGSEA. The CDR3 loop spans 13 amino acids. The CDR3 nucleotides are TGCAGCGGTCGGGACAGCTCCTACAATGAGCAGTTCTTC. As protein: CSGRDSSYNEQFF.

V gene TRBV7-2 combines with J gene TRBJ2-6; D is possibly TRBD1 (5 bases). Germline values: CDR1 SGHTA, CDR2 FQGNSA. V dropped 5 bases and J dropped 0 bases, with 5 bases sitting between them. The CDR3 sequence is 14 residues long. CDR3 sequence reads: CASSGHSGANVLTF. CDR3 bases: TGTGCCAGCAGCGGACACTCTGGGGCCAACGTCCTGACTTTC.

V is TRBV7-2 and J is TRBJ2-5; 10 bases fit TRBD2. J gave up 0 bases and V 4 bases, and 5 bases lay outside the gene matches. The CDR3 consists of 16 residues. CDR1 SGHTA and CDR2 FQGNSA come from the germline V gene. The CDR3 nucleotides read TGTGCCAGCAGCTACTTACTAGCGGGATACCAAGAGACCCAGTACTTC. It codes for CASSYLLAGYQETQYF.

The sample holds many counts of this clonotype. The chain links TRBV6-2 or TRBV6-3 to TRBJ2-1; D may match TRBD1 or TRBD2 (5 bases each). CDR1 and CDR2 from the germline V gene are MNHEY and SVGEGT. This CDR3 has 15 amino acids. The ends were cut back, 1 base at V and 0 bases at J, with 7 bases in the middle. CDR3 protein: CASSYLGVSYNEQFF. In DNA form, the CDR3 reads TGTGCCAGCAGTTACTTGGGGGTCTCCTACAATGAGCAGTTCTTC.

The sample holds many counts of this clonotype. As the CDR3 is not closed by the conserved phenylalanine or tryptophan, this likely results from a read error. The DNA is left out, because the CDR3 cannot be placed on it with certainty; the CDR3 is given as TCRdb lists it. The chain recombines TRBV27 with TRBJ2-1; the DNA was not used to check the table's D call, TRBD2. From germline, CDR1 is MNHEY and CDR2 SMNVEV (reference sequence). The CDR3 spans 11 residues, counting both ends. Here the CDR3 reads CASSPGTSGGS.

In this sample, this clonotype turned up many times. The rearrangement links TRBV20-1 to TRBJ2-7; 7 bases fit TRBD2. The CDR3 sequence is 16 residues long. J lost 2 bases, V lost 3 bases, and 13 bases had no gene match. The V gene's germline CDR1 is DFQATT and CDR2 SNEGSKA (reference sequence). Here the CDR3 DNA reads TGCAGTGCTAGGGGACTACCGGGAGGACCAACCTACGAGCAGTACTTC. It yields the protein CSARGLPGGPTYEQYF.

In this sample, this clonotype turned up many times. The chain is built from TRBV7-2 and TRBJ2-2; 7 bases line up with TRBD2. J was trimmed by 1 base and V by 5 bases; bases with no gene match: 7. In germline, CDR1 is SGHTA, CDR2 FQGNSA. The CDR3 contains 16 residues. CDR3 DNA sequence: TGTGCCAGCAGCAATCCGGGGGGACTGAACACCGGGGAGCTGTTTTTT. Translation: CASSNPGGLNTGELFF. The entire variable domain, with the rest obtained from reference TRBV7-2 and TRBJ2-2, is as follows: GAGVSQSPSNKVTEKGKDVELRCDPISGHTALYWYRQSLGQGLEFLIYFQGNSAPDKSGLPSDRFSAERTGGSVSTLTIQRTQQEDSAVYLCASSNPGGLNTGELFFGEGSRLTVL.

This clonotype showed up just a few times. The rearrangement links TRBV4-3 to TRBJ2-3, with D perhaps TRBD2 (6 bases). The CDR3 totals 16 residues. V lost 1 base to trimming and J lost 2 bases, with 13 bases between them. Germline loops: CDR1 LGHNA, CDR2 YSLEER. The CDR3 nucleotides read TGCGCCAGCAGCCAAGCGGCGGGGAGCCACACAGATACGCAGTATTTT. This sequence encodes CASSQAAGSHTDTQYF.

This clonotype was seen many times. The rearrangement joins TRBV3-1 to TRBJ2-2, with 8 bases lining up with TRBD1. Germline loops: CDR1 LGHDT, CDR2 YNNKEL (reference sequence). This CDR3 region has 16 residues. The junction had 8 bases not matched to a gene; V was cut back by 1 base and J by 7 bases. The CDR3 region is CASSQVVDRVVGELFF. The CDR3 DNA is TGTGCCAGCAGCCAAGTCGTGGACAGGGTGGTCGGGGAGCTGTTTTTT.

This clonotype has only a few counts. The V gene is TRBV7-2, the J gene TRBJ2-5, with D perhaps matching TRBD1 (5 bases). CDR1 and CDR2 from the germline V gene are SGHTA and FQGNSA. This CDR3 spans 14 amino acids. V shed 2 bases and J shed 2 bases, with 9 bases lying between them. The CDR3 nucleotides are TGTGCCAGCAGCTTATTTGGGGCACAAGAGACCCAGTACTTC. Its translation: CASSLFGAQETQYF.